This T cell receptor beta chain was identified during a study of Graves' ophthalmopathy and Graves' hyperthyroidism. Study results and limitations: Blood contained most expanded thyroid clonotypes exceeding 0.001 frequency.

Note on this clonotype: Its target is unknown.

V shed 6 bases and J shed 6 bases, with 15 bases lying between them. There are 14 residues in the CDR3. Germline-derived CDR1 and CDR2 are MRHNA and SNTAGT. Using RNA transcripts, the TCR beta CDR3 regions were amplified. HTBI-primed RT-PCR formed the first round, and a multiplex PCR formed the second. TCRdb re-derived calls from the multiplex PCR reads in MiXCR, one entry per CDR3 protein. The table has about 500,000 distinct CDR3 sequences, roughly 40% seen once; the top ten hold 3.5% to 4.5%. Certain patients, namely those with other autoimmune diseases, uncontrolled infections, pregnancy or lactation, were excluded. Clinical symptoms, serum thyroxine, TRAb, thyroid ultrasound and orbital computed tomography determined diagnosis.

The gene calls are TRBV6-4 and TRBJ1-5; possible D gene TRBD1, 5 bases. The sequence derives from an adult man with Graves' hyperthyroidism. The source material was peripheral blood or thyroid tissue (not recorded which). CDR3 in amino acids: CASSPTGGFQPQHF. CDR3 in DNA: TGTGCCAGCAGCCCGACTGGGGGTTTTCAGCCCCAGCATTTT.